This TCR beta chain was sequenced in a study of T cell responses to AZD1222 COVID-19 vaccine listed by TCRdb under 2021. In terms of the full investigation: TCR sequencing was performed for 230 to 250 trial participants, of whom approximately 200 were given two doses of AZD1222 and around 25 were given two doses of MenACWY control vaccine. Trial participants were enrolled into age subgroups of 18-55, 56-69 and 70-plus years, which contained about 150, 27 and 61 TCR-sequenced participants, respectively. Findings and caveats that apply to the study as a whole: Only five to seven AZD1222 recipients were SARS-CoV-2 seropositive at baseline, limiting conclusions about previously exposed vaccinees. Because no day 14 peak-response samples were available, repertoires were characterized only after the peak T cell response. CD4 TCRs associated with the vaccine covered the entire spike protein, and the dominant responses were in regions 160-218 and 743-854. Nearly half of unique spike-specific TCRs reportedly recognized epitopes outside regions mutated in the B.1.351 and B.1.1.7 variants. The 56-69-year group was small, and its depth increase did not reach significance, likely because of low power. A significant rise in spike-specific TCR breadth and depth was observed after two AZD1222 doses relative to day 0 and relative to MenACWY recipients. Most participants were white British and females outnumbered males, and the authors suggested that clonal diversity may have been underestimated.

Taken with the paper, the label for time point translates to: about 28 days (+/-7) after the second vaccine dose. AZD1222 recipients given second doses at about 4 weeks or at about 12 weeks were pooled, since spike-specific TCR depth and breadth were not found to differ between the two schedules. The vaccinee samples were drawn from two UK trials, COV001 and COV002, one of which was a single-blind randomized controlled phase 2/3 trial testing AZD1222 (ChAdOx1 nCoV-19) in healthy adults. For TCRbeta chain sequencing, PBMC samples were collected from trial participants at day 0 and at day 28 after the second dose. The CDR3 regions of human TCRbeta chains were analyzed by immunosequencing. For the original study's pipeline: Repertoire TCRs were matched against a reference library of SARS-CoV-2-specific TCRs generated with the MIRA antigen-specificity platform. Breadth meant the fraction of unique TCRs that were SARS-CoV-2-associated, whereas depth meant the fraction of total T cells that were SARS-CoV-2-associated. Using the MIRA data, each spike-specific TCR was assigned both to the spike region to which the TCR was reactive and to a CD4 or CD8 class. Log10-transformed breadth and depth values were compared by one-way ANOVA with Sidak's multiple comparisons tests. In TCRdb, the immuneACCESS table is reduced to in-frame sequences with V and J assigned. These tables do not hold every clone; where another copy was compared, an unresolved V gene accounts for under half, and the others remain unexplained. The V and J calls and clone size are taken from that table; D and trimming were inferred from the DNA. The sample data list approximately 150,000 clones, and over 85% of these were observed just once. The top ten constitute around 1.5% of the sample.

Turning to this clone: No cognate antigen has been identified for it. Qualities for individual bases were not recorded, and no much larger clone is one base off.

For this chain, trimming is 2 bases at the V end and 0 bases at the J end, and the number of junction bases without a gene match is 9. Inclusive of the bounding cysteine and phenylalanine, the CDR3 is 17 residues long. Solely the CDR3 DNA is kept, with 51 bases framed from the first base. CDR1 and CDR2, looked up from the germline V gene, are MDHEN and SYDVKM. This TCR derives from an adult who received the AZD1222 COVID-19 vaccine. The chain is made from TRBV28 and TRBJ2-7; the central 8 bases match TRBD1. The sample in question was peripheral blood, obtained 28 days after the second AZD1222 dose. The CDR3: CASSLTAGTGPSYEQYF. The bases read TGTGCCAGCAGTTTAACGGCGGGGACAGGCCCCTCCTACGAGCAGTACTTC. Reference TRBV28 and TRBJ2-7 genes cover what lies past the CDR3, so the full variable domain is DVKVTQSSRYLVKRTGEKVFLECVQDMDHENMFWYRQDPGLGLRLIYFSYDVKMKEKGDIPEGYSVSREKKERFSLILESASTNQTSMYLCASSLTAGTGPSYEQYFGPGTRLTVT.